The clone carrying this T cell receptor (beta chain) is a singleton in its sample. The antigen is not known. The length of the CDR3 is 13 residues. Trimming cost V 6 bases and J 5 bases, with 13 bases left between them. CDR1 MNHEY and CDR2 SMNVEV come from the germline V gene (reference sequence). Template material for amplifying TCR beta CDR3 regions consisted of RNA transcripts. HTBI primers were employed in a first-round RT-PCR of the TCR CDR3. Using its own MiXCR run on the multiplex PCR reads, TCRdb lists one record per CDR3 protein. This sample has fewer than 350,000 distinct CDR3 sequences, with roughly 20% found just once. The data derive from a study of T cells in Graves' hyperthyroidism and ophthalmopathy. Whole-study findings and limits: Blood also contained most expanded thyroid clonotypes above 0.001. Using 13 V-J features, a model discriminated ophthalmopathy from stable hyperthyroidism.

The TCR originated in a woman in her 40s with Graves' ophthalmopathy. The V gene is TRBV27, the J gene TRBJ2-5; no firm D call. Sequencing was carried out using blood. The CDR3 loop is CASRPSPHETQYF. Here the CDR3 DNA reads TGTGCCAGCAGGCCCAGCCCCCACGAGACCCAGTACTTC.